The 17 T cell receptor beta chains reported below all come from one sample, sequenced in a study of cytotoxic CD8 clonotypes in ibrutinib-treated CLL. Only in-frame clones appear in the TCRdb table, and some are missing; sequencing was by immunoSEQ multiplex PCR. The data contain 30,000 to 40,000 clones, over 45% of them singletons. The starting material was PBMCs, obtained before ibrutinib treatment. The receptor source for this set is a human donor with chronic lymphocytic leukemia.

The V call is TRBV11-2, the J call TRBJ2-7, with 7 bases matching TRBD1. Trimming at V came to 5 bases and at J to 0 bases, leaving 10 bases not matched to a gene. Germline CDR1 is SGHAT and CDR2 is FQNNGV. CDR3 length: 16 amino acids. CDR3 loop: CASSTPRDSSSYEQYF. The CDR3 coding sequence is TGTGCCAGCAGCACGCCGAGGGACAGTTCCTCCTACGAGCAGTACTTC.

This clone was detected only a few times. V is TRBV12-5 and J is TRBJ2-2; no firm D call. V was pared by 2 bases and J by 5 bases, with 0 bases between. The CDR3 runs to 11 residues. CDR1 is LGHNT, CDR2 FRNRAP, per germline. In DNA form, the CDR3 reads TGTGCTAGTGGTTTGACCGGGGAGCTGTTTTTT. It encodes CASGLTGELFF.

This clone has a handful of counts. The CDR3 DNA follows: TGTGCCAGTAGTATATCGGCATCAACTAATGAAAAACTGTTTTTT. Its translation is CASSISASTNEKLFF. This sequence joins TRBV19 and TRBJ1-4, with D unclear. The length of the CDR3 is 15 residues. The V and J ends lost 2 bases and 0 bases respectively, with 7 bases between them. The germline gives CDR1 LNHDA, CDR2 SQIVND (reference sequence).

The V and J genes are TRBV6-5 and TRBJ2-7, with 7 bases fitting TRBD1. Germline CDR1 MNHEY, CDR2 SVGAGI. The J segment lost 7 bases and the V segment lost 0 bases, leaving 9 bases of the junction unmatched. This CDR3 spans 15 amino acids. This CDR3 is CASSYSMQGVSEQYF. As DNA, the CDR3 is TGTGCCAGCAGTTACTCTATGCAGGGGGTGAGTGAGCAGTACTTC.

This clone was seen only a few times. The J gene is TRBJ2-2, the V gene TRBV12-5; 8 nucleotides match TRBD2. Germline CDR1 and CDR2: LGHNT and FRNRAP. The CDR3 runs to 16 residues. J gave up 1 base and V 7 bases, and 8 bases lay outside the gene matches. The CDR3 sequence: CASERRGGLNTGELFF. The CDR3 DNA reads TGTGCTAGTGAAAGACGGGGGGGATTGAACACCGGGGAGCTGTTTTTT.

This clone was counted only a few times. This chain uses TRBV2 with TRBJ2-3; 8 nucleotides agree with TRBD2. V lost 5 bases, J lost 2 bases, and 12 bases stayed unmatched. The CDR3 length is 17 residues. From germline, CDR1 is SNHLY and CDR2 FYNNEI. For the CDR3, the DNA is TGTGCCAGCAGTTCCACTTCCATAGCGGGGCCCACAGATACGCAGTATTTT. Amino acid sequence: CASSSTSIAGPTDTQYF. Drawing the rest from reference TRBV2 and TRBJ2-3, the complete variable domain is EPEVTQTPSHQVTQMGQEVILRCVPISNHLYFYWYRQILGQKVEFLVSFYNNEISEKSEIFDDQFSVERPDGSNFTLKIRSTKLEDSAMYFCASSSTSIAGPTDTQYFGPGTRLTVL.

The sample holds a few counts of this clone. This chain connects TRBV18 to TRBJ1-4; a possible D gene is TRBD1 (5 bases). Germline V CDR1 and CDR2: KGHSH, LQKENI. V was pared by 2 bases and J by 3 bases, with 13 bases between. The CDR3 length is 16 residues. CDR3 nucleotide sequence: TGTGCCAGCTCACCAGGGGCGGTAGGCCCTAATGAAAAACTGTTTTTT. Its protein product is CASSPGAVGPNEKLFF.

This chain uses TRBV11-1 with TRBJ1-6; D possibly corresponds to TRBD1 (6 bases). CDR1 and CDR2 (germline): SGHAT, FQDESV (reference sequence). V lost 3 bases, J lost 7 bases, and 7 bases lay in between. This CDR3 has 13 amino acids. For the CDR3, the DNA is TGTGCCAGCAGCTTGGGACAAAATTCACCCCTCCACTTT. Amino acid sequence: CASSLGQNSPLHF.

The V gene is TRBV10-2, the J gene TRBJ2-1; D perhaps matches TRBD1 (5 bases). This CDR3 region has 15 residues. Trimming took 6 bases from V and 0 from J, leaving 12 bases between them. Germline V gene data show CDR1 as WSHSY and CDR2 as SAAADI. CDR3 loop: CASSRESSSYNEQFF. As DNA, the CDR3 is TGCGCCAGCAGCAGGGAATCCAGCTCCTACAATGAGCAGTTCTTC.

The rearrangement uses TRBV28 and TRBJ1-5; D might be TRBD1 (5 bases). The V end was cut by 7 bases, the J end by 3 bases, with 16 bases between. Germline CDR1 reads MDHEN; CDR2 reads SYDVKM. The CDR3 spans 15 residues. The CDR3 DNA reads TGTGCCAGCATCCCTACCGGACACCCCAATCAGCCCCAGCATTTT. Amino acids: CASIPTGHPNQPQHF.

The rearrangement joins TRBV18 to TRBJ1-6; D may be TRBD1 (5 bases). CDR1 is KGHSH and CDR2 is LQKENI in the germline V gene. With 3 bases removed from V and 8 bases from J, the gap between germline ends came to 11 bases. CDR3 size: 14 residues. CDR3 residues: CASSPVGGDSPLHF. CDR3 nucleotides: TGTGCCAGCTCACCCGTCGGGGGGGATTCACCCCTCCACTTT.

This clone was detected a few times. CDR3 coding DNA: TGTGCCAGTAGTATGCGGGACAGATGGGAGACCCAGTACTTC. It translates to CASSMRDRWETQYF. The chain employs TRBV19 and TRBJ2-5, with D tentatively TRBD1 (7 bases). The CDR3 is 14 residues long. CDR1 is LNHDA and CDR2 is SQIVND in the germline V gene (reference sequence). Trimming left V 3 bases short and J 5 bases short, with 13 bases between.

The genes are TRBV10-1 and TRBJ2-3, with TRBD1 matching 7 bases. The V and J ends lost 5 bases and 1 base, in that order; junction bases with no gene match: 6. This CDR3 comprises 15 residues. Germline loops: CDR1 WNHNN, CDR2 SYGVQD (reference sequence). CDR3 residues: CASSHQGEGTDTQYF. CDR3 DNA sequence: TGCGCCAGCAGTCATCAGGGGGAAGGCACAGATACGCAGTATTTT.

The chain employs TRBV6-6 and TRBJ2-7, with D tentatively TRBD1 (5 bases). Germline V lookup: CDR1 MNHNY, CDR2 SVGAGI (reference sequence). With 5 bases removed from V and 1 base from J, the gap between germline ends came to 9 bases. CDR3 length equals 13 residues. CDR3 DNA: TGTGCCAGCAGTACCGACAGTTCCTACGAGCAGTACTTC. Residues: CASSTDSSYEQYF.

The V and J genes are TRBV5-1 and TRBJ2-3; 11 bases are a match to TRBD1. The ends lost 4 bases at V and 2 bases at J; junction bases unmatched: 6. CDR1 and CDR2 (germline): SGHRS, YFSETQ. The CDR3 consists of 16 residues. The CDR3 DNA is TGCGCCAGCAGCCAAGGGACAGGGGGTTCCACAGATACGCAGTATTTT. As protein: CASSQGTGGSTDTQYF.

Only a few counts were recorded for this clone. The J gene is TRBJ2-2, the V gene TRBV18; D perhaps matches TRBD1 (5 bases). Germline CDR1 and CDR2: KGHSH and LQKENI. The V and J ends lost 3 bases and 2 bases respectively, with 13 bases between them. CDR3 length: 16 amino acids. CDR3 loop: CASSPSKRTNTGELFF. DNA of the CDR3: TGTGCCAGCTCACCGAGTAAGAGGACAAACACCGGGGAGCTGTTTTTT. The whole variable domain, remainder taken from reference TRBV18 and TRBJ2-2, is NAGVMQNPRHLVRRRGQEARLRCSPMKGHSHVYWYRQLPEEGLKFMVYLQKENIIDESGMPKERFSAEFPKEGPSILRIQQVVRGDSAAYFCASSPSKRTNTGELFFGEGSRLTVL.

This clone was counted only a few times. The CDR3 here is CSPWTGRGEQFF. The CDR3 nucleotides are TGCAGCCCATGGACGGGCAGGGGTGAGCAGTTCTTC. This chain joins TRBV29-1 and TRBJ2-1; perhaps TRBD1 as D (6 bases). Germline values: CDR1 SQVTM, CDR2 ANQGSEA. CDR3 size: 12 residues. V lost 8 bases and J 9 bases, leaving 17 bases between the germline ends.